Sequencing of this TCR beta chain was carried out in a study of radiation and T cells in renal cell carcinoma. Study-level points and caveats: Pretreatment tumor biopsies were lacking, so baseline clonotypes are unknown.

V gave up 4 bases and J gave up 3 bases; unmatched junction bases: 8. The CDR3 extends over 15 amino acids. Germline values: CDR1 SGHDT, CDR2 YYEEEE. The protocol was immunoSEQ multiplex PCR, while the TCRdb copy is restricted to in-frame clones and leaves out a portion. The data contain 40,000 to 50,000 clones, about 80% of them singletons. On this clone itself: Its specificity is unknown.

As to time point: baseline pretreatment blood. Treatment denoted: 15 Gy SBRT to primary tumor, nephrectomy 4 weeks later. The receptor was derived from a woman between 65 and 79 years old with renal cell carcinoma. Sequences were derived from blood, sampled from a patient whose treatment included radiotherapy and nephrectomy. This rearrangement joins TRBV5-6 to TRBJ2-7; 9 bases line up with TRBD2. The chain's CDR3 is CASSPGEAGGYEQYF. The CDR3 DNA sequence: TGTGCCAGCAGCCCCGGGGAAGCGGGAGGCTACGAGCAGTACTTC.